The entry that follows covers one T cell receptor (beta chain) sequence. Its target is unknown. Mouse gene names and germline throughout. The CDR3 end lies 4 residues beyond the end of the read and is filled in from the germline J gene. The germline V gene encodes CDR1 NNHNN and CDR2 SYGAGS (reference sequence). Trimming cost V 5 bases and J 2 bases; bases outside gene matches: 3. The length of the CDR3 is 15 residues. The record originates from a study of CD8+ T cells in alopecia areata. Study-wide background: Skin from roughly 6-12-month-old C3H/HeJ graft donors with spontaneous alopecia went to approximately 6-10-week-old female C3H/HeJ mice.

Study-level results: Patients shared TCRs less clearly than mice did, possibly owing to HLA. Scalp samples also yield sequences from resident alphabeta T cells of normal skin.

Cells that came from pooled cutaneous lymph nodes were sorted using CD4, CD8alpha, NKG2D, NKG2ACE and other markers. After isolation, RNA underwent reverse transcription to generate cDNA as the sequencing template. TCRdb keeps only in-frame clones here, not all; method: immunoSEQ multiplex PCR. The sample counts about 300,000 clones, none seen once; the ten largest own about 1.1%. Sequencing was performed on CD4+ T cells sorted from a lymph node. The chain uses TRBV13-2 and TRBJ2-5; TRBD2 aligns across 12 bases. The receptor was isolated from a C3H/HeJ mouse with alopecia areata. The MHC haplotype recorded for the strain is H2-k. The DNA read from the CDR3 is TGTGCCAGCGGCCGGACTGGGGGGGTCCAAGAC. Its protein product is CASGRTGGVQD. The whole CDR3 is CASGRTGGVQDTQYF.